This T cell receptor beta chain was recovered during a study of identifying expanded T cells in peripheral blood. Findings and limits, study-wide: Clone count variance between roughly two-week samples rose with total template count. Differentially abundant clones: roughly 1.2 between replicates, about 17 at roughly 2 weeks, around 20 at four.

This CDR3 is 13 amino acids long. Germline values: CDR1 GTSNPN, CDR2 SVGIG (reference sequence). With 3 bases removed from V and 7 bases from J, the gap between germline ends came to 16 bases. Remarks on this clone: The antigen is undetermined.

Collection occurred without any documented infections or immune events in donors. Profiling relied on immunoSEQ multiplex PCR, and the TCRdb table lists in-frame clones only, not all of them. The data hold 95,000 to 100,000 clones, with 87% observed a single time. Sequenced input: blood. This receptor was obtained from a person aged 18 to 70 in good health. This chain links TRBV30 with TRBJ2-7; D uncertain. Here the CDR3 DNA reads TGTGCCTGGAGCGCCGGGCCCCCTTGGGAGCAGTACTTC. Its protein is CAWSAGPPWEQYF.